Sequencing of this TCR beta chain was carried out in a study of Ad26.COV2.S vaccination and SARS-CoV-2 variants. Study-wide results and caveats: While placebo recipients had lower spike-specific TCR breadth, vaccine recipients had more. Substantial breadth was reported for post-vaccination spike-specific CD8+ and CD4+ T cells.

TCRdb's table, derived via immunoSEQ multiplex PCR, lists solely in-frame clones and lacks some. This table holds more than 350,000 clones, over 75% found once. Treatment here: approximately 18 received Ad26.COV2.S at low or high dose, single or two shots; about 5 received placebo; per-sample allocation not given. Sampling was done on day 63 after the first vaccine or placebo injection. Vaccination used an Ad26 vector expressing Wuhan-strain SARS-CoV-2 spike. Germline V CDR1 and CDR2: SGHAT, FQNNGV. The CDR3 spans 15 residues. The V end was cut by 1 base, the J end by 0 bases, with 10 bases between. Details on this clone: The antigen is not known.

The chain couples TRBV11-2 to TRBJ2-7; weak D call: TRBD2 (5 bases). The sequences come from peripheral blood, collected in a trial of Ad26.COV2.S vaccine versus placebo. The origin of this receptor is a person aged 18 to 65 who received the Ad26.COV2.S COVID-19 vaccine or a placebo. CDR3 DNA sequence: TGTGCCAGCAGCTTAGTGTCCGGGAACTCCTACGAGCAGTACTTC. Translating gives CASSLVSGNSYEQYF.